The clone carrying this T cell receptor beta chain was counted many times. MiXCR was run by TCRdb on the RT-PCR reads, yielding one entry per CDR3 protein. Of about 680,000 distinct CDR3 sequences listed, 13% to 15% are singletons. CDR3 size: 14 residues. Deletions cut 4 bases from V and 7 bases from J, with 16 bases between. Material for sequencing was memory CD4+ T cells from blood. The clonotype was recovered from a female donor in good health, serving as a healthy control. This chain links TRBV12-3 or TRBV12-4 with TRBJ1-2; no clear D. The CDR3 DNA follows: TGTGCCAGCAGTTACGAATATAATGGCGTTGGCTACACCTTC. This translates into CASSYEYNGVGYTF.